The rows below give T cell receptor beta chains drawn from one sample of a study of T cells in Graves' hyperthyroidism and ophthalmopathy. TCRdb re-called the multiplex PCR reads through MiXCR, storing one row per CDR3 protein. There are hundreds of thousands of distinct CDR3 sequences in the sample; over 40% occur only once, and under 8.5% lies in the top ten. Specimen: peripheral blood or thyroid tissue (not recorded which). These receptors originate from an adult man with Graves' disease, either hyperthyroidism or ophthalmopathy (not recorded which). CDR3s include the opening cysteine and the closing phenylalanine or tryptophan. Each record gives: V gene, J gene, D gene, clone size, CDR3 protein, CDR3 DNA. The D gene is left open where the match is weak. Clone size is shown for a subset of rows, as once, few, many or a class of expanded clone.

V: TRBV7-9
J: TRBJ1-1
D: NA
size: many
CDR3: CASSLRGLNTEAFF
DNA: TGTGCCAGCAGCTTAAGGGGTTTGAACACTGAAGCTTTCTTT

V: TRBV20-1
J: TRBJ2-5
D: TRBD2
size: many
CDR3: CSARLAGEGETQYF
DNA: TGCAGTGCCAGACTAGCGGGAGAGGGAGAGACCCAGTACTTC

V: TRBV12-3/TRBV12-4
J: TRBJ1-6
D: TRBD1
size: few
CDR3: CASSQDRESYSPLHF
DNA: TGTGCCAGCAGCCAGGACAGGGAGAGTTATTCACCCCTCCACTTT

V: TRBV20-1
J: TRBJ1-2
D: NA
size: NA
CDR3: CSARPRDAGGYGYTF
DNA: TGCAGTGCTAGACCACGGGACGCTGGGGGCTATGGCTACACCTTC

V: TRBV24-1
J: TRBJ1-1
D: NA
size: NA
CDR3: CATSDPRASEAFF
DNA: TGTGCCACCAGTGACCCACGGGCCTCTGAAGCTTTCTTT

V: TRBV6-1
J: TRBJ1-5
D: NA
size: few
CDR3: CASSGTATQPQHF
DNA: TGTGCCAGCAGTGGGACAGCAACTCAGCCCCAGCATTTT

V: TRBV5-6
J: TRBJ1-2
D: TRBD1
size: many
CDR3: CASSQGTGGRGYGYTF
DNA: TGTGCCAGCAGCCAGGGGACAGGGGGACGAGGCTATGGCTACACCTTC

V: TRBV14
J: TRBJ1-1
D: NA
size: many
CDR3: CASSQDRGPLLVNTEAFF
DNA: TGTGCCAGCAGCCAAGATCGAGGTCCCCTCCTCGTGAACACTGAAGCTTTCTTT

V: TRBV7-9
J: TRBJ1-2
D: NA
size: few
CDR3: CASSMTGPTNYGYTF
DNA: TGTGCCAGCAGCATGACAGGACCTACAAACTATGGCTACACCTTC

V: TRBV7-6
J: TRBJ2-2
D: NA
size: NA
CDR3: CASSLEGFGAGELFF
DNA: NA

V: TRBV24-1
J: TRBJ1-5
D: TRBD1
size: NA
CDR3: CATSEDRGGNQPQHF
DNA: TGTGCCACCAGTGAGGACAGGGGTGGCAATCAGCCCCAGCATTTT

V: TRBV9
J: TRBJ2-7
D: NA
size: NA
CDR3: CASSQGRRLVGEQYF
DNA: TGTGCCAGCAGCCAAGGCAGGCGGTTAGTGGGGGAGCAGTACTTC

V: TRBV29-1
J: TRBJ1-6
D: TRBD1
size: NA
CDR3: CTGTGNNSPLHF
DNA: TGCACCGGGACAGGGAATAATTCACCCCTCCACTTT

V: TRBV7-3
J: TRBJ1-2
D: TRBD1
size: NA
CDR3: CASSYEGRGGYGYTF
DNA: TGTGCCAGCAGTTACGAGGGCAGGGGGGGTTATGGCTACACCTTC

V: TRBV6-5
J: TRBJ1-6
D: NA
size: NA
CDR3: CAIKGGNSPLHF
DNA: TGTGCCATCAAGGGCGGAAATTCACCCCTCCACTTT

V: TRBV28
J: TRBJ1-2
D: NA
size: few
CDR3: CASSLDQGRGYTF
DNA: TGTGCCAGCAGCCTCGATCAGGGACGCGGCTACACCTTC

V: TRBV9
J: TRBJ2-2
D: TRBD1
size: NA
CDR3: CASRVTGGTGELFF
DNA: TGTGCCAGCAGAGTGACAGGGGGCACCGGGGAGCTGTTTTTT

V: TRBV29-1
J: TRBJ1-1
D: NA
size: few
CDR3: CAWSVRGTNTEAFF
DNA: TGTGCCTGGAGTGTACGGGGGACGAACACTGAAGCTTTCTTT

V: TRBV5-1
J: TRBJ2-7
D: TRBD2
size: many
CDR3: CASSSGTSGGYEQYF
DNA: TGCGCCAGCAGCTCCGGGACTAGCGGGGGTTACGAGCAGTACTTC

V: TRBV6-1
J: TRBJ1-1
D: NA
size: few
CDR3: CASRKIEAFF
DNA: TGTGCCAGCAGGAAGATTGAAGCTTTCTTT

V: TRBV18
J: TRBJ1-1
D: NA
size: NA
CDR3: CASSPKGAANTEAFF
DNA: TGTGCCAGCTCACCGAAGGGTGCAGCGAACACTGAAGCTTTCTTT

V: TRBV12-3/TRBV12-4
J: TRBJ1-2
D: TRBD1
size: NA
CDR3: CASSPGQGQGGYTF
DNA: TGTGCCAGCAGTCCGGGACAGGGGCAAGGTGGCTACACCTTC

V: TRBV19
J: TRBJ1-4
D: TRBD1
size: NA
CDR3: CASNEPGQAIEKLFF
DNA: TGTGCCAGTAACGAACCGGGACAGGCGATTGAAAAACTGTTTTTT

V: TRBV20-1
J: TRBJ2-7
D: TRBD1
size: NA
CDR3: CSGDRGLYEQYF
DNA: TGCAGTGGAGACAGGGGGCTCTACGAGCAGTACTTC

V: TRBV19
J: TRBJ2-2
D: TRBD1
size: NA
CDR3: CASSKRTGANTGELFF
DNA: TGTGCCAGTAGTAAACGGACAGGGGCGAACACCGGGGAGCTGTTTTTT

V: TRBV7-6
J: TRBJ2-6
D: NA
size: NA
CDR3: CASSPGVGASGANALTF
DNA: TGTGCCAGCAGCCCCGGAGTGGGGGCATCTGGGGCCAACGCCCTGACTTTC

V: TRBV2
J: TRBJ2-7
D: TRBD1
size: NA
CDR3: CASGTGNEQYF
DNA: TGTGCCTCCGGGACAGGGAACGAGCAGTACTTC

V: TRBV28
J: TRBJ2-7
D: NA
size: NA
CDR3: CASRTLRRAHEQYF
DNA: TGTGCCAGCAGAACCCTCCGCAGGGCCCACGAGCAGTACTTC

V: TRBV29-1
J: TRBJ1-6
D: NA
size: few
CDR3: CSVVQGGSPLHF
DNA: TGCAGCGTTGTACAGGGAGGCTCACCCCTCCACTTT

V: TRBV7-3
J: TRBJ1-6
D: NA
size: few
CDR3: CASSQVSNSPLHF
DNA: TGTGCCAGCAGCCAAGTTAGTAATTCACCCCTCCACTTT

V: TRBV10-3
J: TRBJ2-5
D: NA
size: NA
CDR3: CAISFSFTSLEETQYF
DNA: TGTGCCATCAGTTTTTCCTTTACTAGCTTGGAGGAGACCCAGTACTTC

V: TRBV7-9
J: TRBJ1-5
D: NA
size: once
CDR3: CASSSTVGVNQPQHF
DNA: TGTGCCAGCAGCTCCACAGTCGGGGTTAATCAGCCCCAGCATTTT

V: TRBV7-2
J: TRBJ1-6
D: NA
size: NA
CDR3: CASSLGVDQPLHF
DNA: TGTGCCAGCAGCTTAGGGGTCGATCAGCCCCTCCACTTT

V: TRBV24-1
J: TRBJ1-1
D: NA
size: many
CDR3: CATSATGPGTEAFF
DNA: TGTGCCACCAGTGCCACGGGCCCCGGGACTGAAGCTTTCTTT

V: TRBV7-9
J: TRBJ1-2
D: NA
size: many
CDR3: CASSPTQGGYTF
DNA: TGTGCCAGCAGCCCAACCCAGGGGGGCTACACCTTC

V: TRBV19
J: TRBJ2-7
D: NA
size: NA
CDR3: CASSQDMDWSYEQYF
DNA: TGTGCCAGCAGCCAAGACATGGACTGGTCCTACGAGCAGTACTTC

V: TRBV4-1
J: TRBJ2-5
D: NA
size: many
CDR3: CASSQDEGRETQYF
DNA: TGCGCCAGCAGCCAAGACGAAGGGAGAGAGACCCAGTACTTC